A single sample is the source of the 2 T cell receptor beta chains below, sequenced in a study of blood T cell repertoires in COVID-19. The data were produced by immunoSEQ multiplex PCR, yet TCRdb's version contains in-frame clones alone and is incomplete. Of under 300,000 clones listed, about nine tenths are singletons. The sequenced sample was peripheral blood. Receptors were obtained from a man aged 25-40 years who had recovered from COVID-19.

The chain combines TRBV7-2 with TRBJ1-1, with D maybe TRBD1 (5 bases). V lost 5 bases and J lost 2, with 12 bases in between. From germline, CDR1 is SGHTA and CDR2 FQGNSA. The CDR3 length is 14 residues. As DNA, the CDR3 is TGTGCCAGCAGCCCCAACAGGCCTAACACTGAAGCTTTCTTT. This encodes CASSPNRPNTEAFF.

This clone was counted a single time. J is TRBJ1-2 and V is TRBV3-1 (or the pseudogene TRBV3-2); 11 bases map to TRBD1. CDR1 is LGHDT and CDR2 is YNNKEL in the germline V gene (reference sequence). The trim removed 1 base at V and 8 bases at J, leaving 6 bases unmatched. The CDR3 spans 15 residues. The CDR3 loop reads CASSQAPGQGGGYTF. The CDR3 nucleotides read TGTGCCAGCAGCCAAGCACCGGGACAGGGGGGCGGCTACACCTTC.